The T cell receptor beta chain under discussion was sequenced for a study of blood T cells in healthy people across ages. Notes on this clonotype: What it recognizes is unknown.

The second PCR ran roughly 7 to 12 cycles with a sample-barcoded 5' primer and J-beta primers. Each cDNA was tagged by a template-switch adaptor containing 12 random nucleotides. TCRdb processed the 5' RACE reads anew with MiXCR; each CDR3 protein has one entry. The sample shows 950,000 to 1,200,000 distinct CDR3 sequences, 35% to 40% of them seen only once. Whole-study findings and limits: Those diversity estimates obtained from one million T cells were thought to be underestimates.

In germline, CDR1 is SGHRS, CDR2 YFSETQ. This CDR3 is built from 13 residues. The sequence derives from a man between 18 and 35 years old in good health. What was sequenced was blood. The chain is built from TRBV5-1 and TRBJ2-4, with D unclear. Gene TRBJ2-5 matches the end of the DNA better, so the J call may be wrong. Here the CDR3 reads CASSLGNEETQYF. The CDR3 DNA is TGCGCCAGCAGCTTGGGGAACGAAGAGACCCAGTACTTC.